These 28 T cell receptor beta chains were sequenced from one sample in a study of long-term antiretroviral therapy in people with HIV. Researchers ran immunoSEQ v3.0 at survey level. Assay: immunoSEQ multiplex PCR; the TCRdb copy retains only in-frame clones and omits some. The sample consists of about 14,000 clones, around 90% of them appearing once. The specimen comprised unsorted PBMCs, sampled 6.2 years after starting antiretroviral therapy. All receptors come from a man aged 40-49 years with HIV.

The chain joins TRBV7-9 to TRBJ1-4; D gene ambiguous. The CDR3 has 12 amino acids. CDR1 is SEHNR, CDR2 FQNEAQ, per germline (reference sequence). With 4 bases removed from V and 8 bases from J, the gap between germline ends came to 8 bases. In DNA form, the CDR3 reads TGTGCCAGCAGCTCTCAAAAGGAAAAACTGTTTTTT. It encodes CASSSQKEKLFF.

The chain combines TRBV20-1 with TRBJ2-4; D not resolved. The CDR3 runs 10 residues. V was pared by 0 bases and J by 6 bases, with 0 bases between. Germline values: CDR1 DFQATT, CDR2 SNEGSKA (reference sequence). The CDR3 DNA reads TGCAGTGCTAGAGAAAACATTCAGTACTTC. Amino acid sequence: CSARENIQYF.

The CDR3 region has the DNA TGTGCCAGCAGCCAAGATCCAGGACTAGCGAGATACAATGAGCAGTTCTTC. This gives the protein CASSQDPGLARYNEQFF. This chain uses TRBV4-2 with TRBJ2-1, with 9 bases matching TRBD2. Germline values: CDR1 LGHNA, CDR2 YNFKEQ. The J segment lost 4 bases and the V segment lost 0 bases, leaving 7 bases of the junction unmatched. The CDR3 has 17 amino acids.

This clone has only one observation. This chain uses TRBV27 with TRBJ2-2, with 8 nucleotides matching TRBD1. The CDR3 has 17 amino acids. The J segment lost 5 bases and the V segment lost 2 bases, leaving 10 bases of the junction unmatched. Germline CDR1 MNHEY, CDR2 SMNVEV (reference sequence). In DNA form, the CDR3 reads TGTGCCAGCAGTTTACTAACGGGGCAGGGGGCAACCGGGGAGCTGTTTTTT. Its protein is CASSLLTGQGATGELFF.

J is TRBJ2-1 and V is TRBV5-6; 10 bases are a match to TRBD2. After removal of 2 bases from V and 0 bases from J, the junction contained 2 bases not matched to a gene. The CDR3 sequence is 16 residues long. CDR1 and CDR2 (germline): SGHDT, YYEEEE. The CDR3 DNA reads as TGTGCCAGCAGCTTCTCTAGCGGGAGCTCCTACAATGAGCAGTTCTTC. Its protein product is CASSFSSGSSYNEQFF.

Only one count was recorded for this clone. This sequence joins TRBV6-4 and TRBJ2-2, with D tentatively TRBD1 or TRBD2 (5 bases each). V lost 6 bases to trimming and J lost 6 bases, with 14 bases between them. The CDR3 has 14 amino acids. The V gene's germline CDR1 is MRHNA and CDR2 SNTAGT. The chain's CDR3 is CASSEGSFAGELFF. The CDR3 DNA is TGTGCCAGCAGCGAGGGGTCATTCGCCGGGGAGCTGTTTTTT.

V is TRBV27 and J is TRBJ1-5; D might be TRBD1 (5 bases). Trimming pared 6 bases from V and 7 bases from J, leaving 13 bases between. The CDR3 is 13 residues long. Germline values: CDR1 MNHEY, CDR2 SMNVEV (reference sequence). The CDR3 loop reads CASRAPGGQPQHF. The CDR3, as DNA: TGTGCCAGCAGAGCCCCGGGGGGGCAGCCCCAGCATTTT.

The chain joins TRBV5-6 to TRBJ2-1; 13 bases match TRBD2. V dropped 1 base and J dropped 8; count of bases not matched to a gene: 0. The CDR3 totals 14 residues. Germline CDR1 reads SGHDT; CDR2 reads YYEEEE. CDR3 residues: CASSLTSGRDEQFF. The CDR3 DNA reads as TGTGCCAGCAGCTTGACTAGCGGGAGGGATGAGCAGTTCTTC. Full variable domain (outside the CDR3, taken from reference TRBV5-6 and TRBJ2-1): DAGVTQSPTHLIKTRGQQVTLRCSPKSGHDTVSWYQQALGQGPQFIFQYYEEEERQRGNFPDRFSGHQFPNYSSELNVNALLLGDSALYLCASSLTSGRDEQFFGPGTRLTVL.

V and J are TRBV5-5 and TRBJ2-2; a possible D gene is TRBD2 (6 bases). Germline V gene sequence: CDR1 SGHKS, CDR2 YYEKEE (reference sequence). V shed 3 bases and J shed 8 bases, with 17 bases lying between them. The CDR3 contains 15 residues. For the CDR3, the DNA is TGTGCCAGCAGCTCCGCCGGGACTTTGAATGGGGAGCTGTTTTTT. This gives the protein CASSSAGTLNGELFF.

The gene calls are TRBV19 and TRBJ2-1; D might be TRBD2 (6 bases). Germline assignment: CDR1 LNHDA and CDR2 SQIVND (reference sequence). V was shortened by 7 bases and J by 3 bases, with 13 bases between the two germline ends. This CDR3 region has 14 residues. The CDR3, as DNA: TGTGCCAGTAATCAACGGGAGATCTACAATGAGCAGTTCTTC. Translation gives CASNQREIYNEQFF.

The chain combines TRBV7-2 with TRBJ1-5, with 8 bases lining up with TRBD1. The CDR3 contains 14 residues. Germline V CDR1 and CDR2: SGHTA, FQGNSA. Germline trimming cut 1 base from V and 5 bases from J; bases unmatched to any gene: 1. The CDR3 reads CASSLGQGYQPQHF. DNA for the CDR3: TGTGCCAGCAGCTTAGGACAGGGGTATCAGCCCCAGCATTTT.

The rearrangement links TRBV28 to TRBJ2-1, with D tentatively TRBD2 (6 bases). This CDR3 contains 13 residues. Trimming removed 6 bases at V and 8 bases at J, with 14 bases between. Per the germline V gene, CDR1 is MDHEN and CDR2 is SYDVKM. The CDR3 loop reads CASSLEGEDEQFF. CDR3 DNA sequence: TGTGCCAGCAGCCTGGAGGGCGAGGATGAGCAGTTCTTC.

With regard to this clone: The sample holds other DNA sequences that translate to the same CDR3. V gene TRBV27 combines with J gene TRBJ2-1, with TRBD2 identical over 12 bases. The V segment lost 3 bases and the J segment 6 bases; nucleotides outside the gene matches: 3. The CDR3 spans 15 residues. In germline, CDR1 is MNHEY, CDR2 SMNVEV (reference sequence). CDR3: CASSFPSGRANEQFF. The CDR3 nucleotides read TGTGCCAGCAGTTTCCCTAGCGGGAGGGCCAATGAGCAGTTCTTC.

The chain joins TRBV2 to TRBJ2-7; D gene ambiguous. V was clipped by 5 bases and J by 0 bases, with 5 bases between them. CDR3 size: 12 residues. Germline-derived CDR1 and CDR2 are SNHLY and FYNNEI. CDR3 in DNA: TGTGCCAGCAGTAGAGCCTCCTACGAGCAGTACTTC. Residues: CASSRASYEQYF.

This clone was recorded a few times. J is TRBJ2-1 and V is TRBV11-1; D may match TRBD1 or TRBD2 (5 bases each). The V gene's germline CDR1 is SGHAT and CDR2 FQDESV (reference sequence). The CDR3 is 14 residues long. Trimming stripped 2 bases from V and 5 bases from J, with 10 bases between. As DNA, the CDR3 is TGTGCCAGCAGCTTATGGGACCAGAACAATGAGCAGTTCTTC. It encodes CASSLWDQNNEQFF.

The chain combines TRBV5-6 with TRBJ2-7; weak D call: TRBD2 (7 bases). The CDR3 is 14 amino acids. Germline-derived CDR1 and CDR2 are SGHDT and YYEEEE. V was trimmed by 5 bases and J by 5 bases, leaving 17 bases between them. This chain's CDR3 is CASRVGGGGDEQYF. CDR3 DNA: TGTGCCAGCAGGGTGGGAGGGGGTGGAGACGAGCAGTACTTC.

V and J are TRBV5-5 and TRBJ2-7, with TRBD2 matching 13 bases. The junction had 6 bases not matched to a gene; V was cut back by 4 bases and J by 5 bases. The CDR3 loop spans 15 amino acids. The germline V gene encodes CDR1 SGHKS and CDR2 YYEKEE (reference sequence). CDR3 sequence reads: CASSPPGLAGHEQYF. The CDR3, as DNA: TGTGCCAGCAGCCCGCCGGGACTAGCGGGACACGAGCAGTACTTC.

The V and J genes are TRBV19 and TRBJ1-5; possible D gene TRBD1, 6 bases. Germline CDR1 reads LNHDA; CDR2 reads SQIVND (reference sequence). There are 14 residues in the CDR3. With 6 bases removed from V and 4 bases from J, the gap between germline ends came to 13 bases. The CDR3 loop is CASSPRTVNQPQHF. The DNA for the CDR3 is TGTGCCAGTAGCCCCCGGACAGTTAATCAGCCCCAGCATTTT. Supplemented by reference TRBV19 and TRBJ1-5, the full variable domain reads DGGITQSPKYLFRKEGQNVTLSCEQNLNHDAMYWYRQDPGQGLRLIYYSQIVNDFQKGDIAEGYSVSREKKESFPLTVTSAQKNPTAFYLCASSPRTVNQPQHFGDGTRLSIL.

J is TRBJ2-7 and V is TRBV27; D is perhaps TRBD1 (6 bases). Germline V gives CDR1 MNHEY, CDR2 SMNVEV (reference sequence). V lost 5 bases to trimming and J lost 3 bases, with 8 bases between them. The CDR3 spans 12 residues. In DNA form, the CDR3 reads TGTGCCAGCAGTATCAGGGGCTACGAGCAGTACTTC. Protein sequence: CASSIRGYEQYF.

CDR3 sequence reads: CASSVGTGYYEQYF. As DNA, the CDR3 is TGTGCCAGCAGCGTAGGGACAGGGTATTACGAGCAGTACTTC. The chain carries TRBV9 and TRBJ2-7, with TRBD1 matching over 8 bases. Per germline, CDR1 SGDLS and CDR2 YYNGEE. The CDR3 consists of 14 residues. Trimming removed 0 bases from V and 4 bases from J; junction bases left unmatched: 3.

The V and J genes are TRBV29-1 and TRBJ2-2; D perhaps matches TRBD1 (6 bases). Germline values: CDR1 SQVTM, CDR2 ANQGSEA. V was cut by 5 bases and J by 2 bases, with 9 bases left in between. The CDR3 is made up of 13 amino acids. CDR3 in DNA: TGCAGCGTTACGGGACAAAACACCGGGGAGCTGTTTTTT. Translation: CSVTGQNTGELFF.

For the CDR3, the DNA is TGTGCCAGCAGCTCGGCGGGACTAGCTGGCTATGAGCAGTTCTTC. Amino acids: CASSSAGLAGYEQFF. The V gene is TRBV7-3, the J gene TRBJ2-1, with TRBD2 matching 9 bases. CDR3 length equals 15 residues. V lost 4 bases to trimming and J lost 8 bases; unmatched junction nucleotides: 9. Germline V gene data show CDR1 as SGHTA and CDR2 as FQGTGA.

The chain couples TRBV20-1 to TRBJ1-4; no clear D. Trimming removed 5 bases from V and 7 bases from J, with 5 bases in between. The CDR3 has 10 amino acids. Germline V gene data show CDR1 as DFQATT and CDR2 as SNEGSKA (reference sequence). The chain's CDR3 is CSAHFEKLFF. CDR3 bases: TGCAGTGCTCATTTTGAAAAACTGTTTTTT.

The V call is TRBV19, the J call TRBJ2-3; 10 bases are a match to TRBD2. J lost 4 bases, V lost 5 bases, and 9 bases had no gene match. The CDR3 contains 16 residues. The V gene's germline CDR1 is LNHDA and CDR2 SQIVND (reference sequence). In DNA form, the CDR3 reads TGTGCCAGTAGTCCTCTAGCGGGAGACCTCCCAGATACGCAGTATTTT. Translating it yields CASSPLAGDLPDTQYF.

This sequence joins TRBV15 and TRBJ1-4; a possible D gene is TRBD1 (6 bases). The CDR3 length is 15 residues. V was clipped by 3 bases and J by 2 bases, with 10 bases between them. Per the germline V gene, CDR1 is LNHNV and CDR2 is YYDKDF (reference sequence). DNA for the CDR3: TGTGCCACCAGCAGTTGGGGGGCGACTAATGAAAAACTGTTTTTT. This encodes CATSSWGATNEKLFF.

The CDR3 DNA sequence: TGTAGTCCCCATGAGCAGTTCTTC. It encodes CSPHEQFF. The chain links TRBV7-2 to TRBJ2-1; the D is unclear. Per the germline V gene, CDR1 is SGHTA and CDR2 is FQGNSA. This CDR3 is 8 amino acids long.

V usage is TRBV7-9 and J usage is TRBJ2-2; D remains ambiguous. V lost 5 bases, J lost 8 bases, and 6 bases lay in between. The CDR3 has 11 amino acids. Germline V lookup: CDR1 SEHNR, CDR2 FQNEAQ (reference sequence). The CDR3 is CASSPPGELFF. Written as DNA, the CDR3 is TGTGCCAGCAGCCCCCCGGGGGAGCTGTTTTTT.

Sample share makes this clone medium-sized. V usage is TRBV30 and J usage is TRBJ2-5; a possible D gene is TRBD2 (5 bases). Germline V gene lookup returns CDR1 GTSNPN and CDR2 SVGIG (reference sequence). The CDR3 spans 15 residues. The ends were cut back, 1 base at V and 5 bases at J, with 17 bases in the middle. In DNA, the CDR3 is TGTGCCTGGAGTGCGCAAAAACTAGAGGCGGAGACCCAGTACTTC. Amino acids: CAWSAQKLEAETQYF.